Listed below are T cell receptor beta chains from one sample, sequenced in a study of T cell repertoires in cytomegalovirus infection. A single record per CDR3 protein comes from TCRdb applying MiXCR to the reads. This sample has about 830,000 distinct CDR3 sequences, with around a third found just once. What these receptors recognize is not known. This material consisted of cultured CD8+ T cells from PBMCs, taken from culture after CMV antigen stimulation. These receptors came from a human donor in good health (CMV status not recorded). Some clones in this sample may be carry-over from other donors' samples. The CDR3 runs from the conserved cysteine through the conserved F or W. A D gene is named only where the DNA matches it firmly. A row's size may be missing; if present it is once, few, many or a size class.

v_call	clone_size	d_call	j_call	cdr3_length	cdr3_aa	cdr3_nt
TRBV9	NA	NA	TRBJ2-3	13	CASSVWSTDTQYF	TGTGCCAGCAGCGTATGGAGCACAGATACGCAGTATTTT
TRBV7-9	NA	NA	TRBJ2-5	14	CASSSTHEQETQYF	TGTGCCAGCAGCTCGACACACGAGCAAGAGACCCAGTACTTC
TRBV6-5	few	NA	TRBJ1-1	13	CASSYGLGGEAFF	TGTGCCAGCAGTTACGGACTTGGGGGTGAAGCTTTCTTT
TRBV5-6	NA	NA	TRBJ2-6	14	CASSFYAGGNVLTF	TGTGCCAGCAGCTTCTACGCTGGGGGCAACGTCCTGACTTTC
TRBV7-2	NA	NA	TRBJ2-1	13	CASSWTYNNEQFF	TGTGCCAGCAGCTGGACCTACAACAATGAGCAGTTCTTC
TRBV7-7	few	NA	TRBJ2-1	16	CASSARVGRVYNEQFF	TGTGCTAGCAGCGCAAGGGTTGGCAGGGTTTACAATGAGCAGTTCTTC
TRBV6-1	NA	NA	TRBJ2-1	15	CASRRRVDGYNEQFF	TGTGCCAGCAGGAGGAGGGTCGATGGCTACAATGAGCAGTTCTTC
TRBV7-2	many	TRBD2	TRBJ2-1	15	CASSFLAGGPREQFF	TGTGCCAGCAGCTTTTTAGCGGGGGGGCCTAGGGAGCAGTTCTTC
TRBV6-2/TRBV6-3	few	TRBD2	TRBJ2-1	19	CASSYPPIRVAGIYNEQFF	TGTGCCAGCAGTTACCCACCGATTCGCGTAGCGGGGATATACAATGAGCAGTTCTTC
TRBV27	NA	NA	TRBJ1-5	16	CASSRLGGAPNQLQHF	TGTGCCAGCAGTCGCCTTGGCGGGGCCCCCAATCAGCTCCAGCATTTT
TRBV6-1	few	TRBD1	TRBJ1-1	13	CASMGQGNTEAFF	TGTGCCAGCATGGGACAGGGGAACACTGAAGCTTTCTTT
TRBV6-1	NA	NA	TRBJ2-7	13	CASSEAGKAQPYF	TGTGCCAGCAGTGAAGCGGGCAAGGCCCAACCGTACTTC
TRBV28	NA	TRBD2	TRBJ2-1	17	CASSLPPLAGGLNEQFF	TGTGCCAGCAGCCTACCGCCACTAGCGGGGGGGCTTAATGAGCAGTTCTTC
TRBV9	NA	NA	TRBJ2-1	13	CASSVAPYNEQFF	TGTGCCAGCAGCGTAGCTCCGTACAATGAGCAGTTCTTC
TRBV3-1	NA	NA	TRBJ2-7	14	CASSPTDRTHEQYF	TGTGCCAGCAGTCCAACTGACAGAACCCACGAGCAGTACTTC
TRBV7-3	many	NA	TRBJ1-2	13	CASSPGQRHGYTF	TGTGCCAGCAGCCCGGGCCAGAGGCATGGCTACACCTTC
TRBV5-6	NA	TRBD1	TRBJ2-3	15	CASSKGALDTDTQYF	TGTGCCAGCAGCAAGGGGGCGTTGGACACAGATACGCAGTATTTT
TRBV18	NA	TRBD1	TRBJ1-1	16	CASTGAGTAYATEAFF	TGTGCCAGCACTGGAGCTGGGACAGCCTACGCCACTGAAGCTTTCTTT
TRBV11-2	many	TRBD2	TRBJ2-1	16	CASSTPGAGVYNEQFF	TGTGCCAGCAGCACCCCGGGAGCGGGGGTTTACAATGAGCAGTTCTTC
TRBV19	NA	TRBD1	TRBJ1-5	18	CASSIATPGQRRFQPQHF	TGTGCCAGTAGTATAGCTACCCCGGGACAGAGGAGATTTCAGCCCCAGCATTTT
TRBV9	NA	NA	TRBJ1-1	13	CASSVVMNTEAFF	TGTGCCAGCAGCGTAGTCATGAACACTGAAGCTTTCTTT
TRBV7-6	few	NA	TRBJ2-1	15	CASSLESPPNNEQFF	TGTGCCAGCAGTTTAGAGAGTCCACCTAACAATGAGCAGTTCTTC
TRBV6-2/TRBV6-3	NA	NA	TRBJ2-1	15	CASSYSGGGNNEQFF	TGTGCCAGCAGTTACTCAGGGGGCGGGAACAATGAGCAGTTCTTC
TRBV5-6	NA	NA	TRBJ2-3	15	CASSLAERITDTQYF	TGTGCCAGCAGCTTGGCCGAGAGGATCACAGATACGCAGTATTTT
TRBV20-1	few	TRBD2	TRBJ2-1	16	CSVAGRGGRFYNEQFF	TGCAGTGTCGCCGGGCGGGGGGGCCGCTTTTACAATGAGCAGTTCTTC
TRBV28	many	TRBD2	TRBJ2-3	13	CASRHGLVDTQYF	TGTGCCAGCAGACACGGACTAGTAGATACGCAGTATTTT
TRBV2	few	NA	TRBJ1-2	10	CANDGYGYTF	TGTGCCAACGACGGCTATGGCTACACCTTC
TRBV7-6	NA	TRBD2	TRBJ2-1	16	CASSSIGGGAVNEQFF	TGTGCCAGCAGCTCCATCGGCGGGGGGGCCGTTAATGAGCAGTTCTTC
TRBV6-1	few	NA	TRBJ1-1	16	CASSERIPQGDTEAFF	TGTGCCAGCAGTGAAAGGATACCCCAGGGAGACACTGAAGCTTTCTTT
TRBV19	NA	NA	TRBJ2-2	15	CASSIRQTGTGELFF	TGTGCCAGTAGTATCAGGCAGACGGGCACCGGGGAGCTGTTTTTT
TRBV20-1	many	TRBD1	TRBJ2-1	15	CSARQGIFPYNEQFF	TGCAGTGCCCGACAGGGGATATTCCCCTACAATGAGCAGTTCTTC
TRBV18	NA	NA	TRBJ2-2	12	CASSPRDGELFF	TGTGCCAGCTCACCACGGGACGGGGAGCTGTTTTTT
TRBV7-2	many	NA	TRBJ2-7	15	CASSSSGGQSYEQYF	TGTGCCAGCAGCTCCTCCGGGGGGCAGTCCTACGAGCAGTACTTC
TRBV7-9	few	NA	TRBJ1-5	17	CASSYSRGEYSNQPQHF	TGTGCCAGCAGCTACTCCCGTGGGGAATATAGCAATCAGCCCCAGCATTTT
TRBV7-9	NA	NA	TRBJ1-1	16	CASSADRPIESTEAFF	TGTGCCAGCAGCGCCGACCGGCCGATTGAGAGCACTGAAGCTTTCTTT
TRBV6-8	NA	TRBD1	TRBJ2-7	13	CASSIDRGYEQYF	TGTGCCAGCAGCATAGACAGGGGTTACGAGCAGTACTTC
TRBV23-1	few	NA	TRBJ2-1	16	CASSPPSLGFYNEQFF	TGCGCCAGCAGTCCCCCCTCGCTGGGATTCTACAATGAGCAGTTCTTC
TRBV12-3/TRBV12-4	NA	NA	TRBJ2-7	15	CASNSGQSSSYEQYF	TGTGCCAGCAACTCTGGACAGTCAAGCTCCTACGAGCAGTACTTC
TRBV6-1	few	NA	TRBJ1-5	14	CASSDHPGNQPQHF	TGTGCCAGCAGTGACCATCCGGGCAATCAGCCCCAGCATTTT
TRBV11-1	NA	NA	TRBJ2-5	16	CASSPWARQPEETQYF	TGTGCCAGCAGCCCCTGGGCTAGACAGCCTGAAGAGACCCAGTACTTC
TRBV7-6	few	TRBD1	TRBJ1-1	15	CASSLDQGVITEAFF	TGTGCCAGCAGCTTAGACCAGGGGGTAATCACTGAAGCTTTCTTT
TRBV12-3/TRBV12-4	many	TRBD2	TRBJ2-6	17	CASSPGGVPSGANVLTF	TGTGCCAGCAGCCCCGGGGGGGTACCGTCCGGGGCCAACGTCCTGACTTTC
TRBV2	few	NA	TRBJ1-1	14	CASSQLTGTTEAFF	TGTGCCAGCAGTCAGCTGACAGGCACCACTGAAGCTTTCTTT
TRBV27	NA	NA	TRBJ1-1	13	CASSPQGTTEAFF	TGTGCCAGCAGTCCCCAGGGGACCACTGAAGCTTTCTTT
TRBV4-1	NA	TRBD2	TRBJ2-4	14	CASSQWGGGNIQYF	TGCGCCAGCAGCCAATGGGGGGGGGGAAACATTCAGTACTTC
TRBV4-2	NA	NA	TRBJ1-2	14	CASSQDLGDYGYTF	TGTGCCAGCAGCCAAGATCTGGGGGACTATGGCTACACCTTC
TRBV27	once	NA	TRBJ1-1	14	CASSNGRHNTEAFF	TGTGCCAGCAGTAACGGGCGGCACAACACTGAAGCTTTCTTT
TRBV5-3	NA	TRBD1	TRBJ1-2	16	CASSPMGEGQGLGYTF	TGTGCCAGCAGCCCGATGGGGGAGGGACAGGGCCTTGGCTACACCTTC
TRBV7-8	NA	TRBD1	TRBJ2-3	16	CASSGGTGGGTDTQYF	TGTGCCAGCAGCGGAGGGACAGGGGGCGGCACAGATACGCAGTATTTT
TRBV6-5	few	NA	TRBJ2-1	12	CASVSGWDEQFF	TGTGCCAGCGTGAGTGGGTGGGATGAGCAGTTCTTC
TRBV12-3/TRBV12-4	NA	TRBD2	TRBJ2-4	14	CASSISGGANIQYF	TGTGCCAGCAGTATCAGCGGGGGGGCAAACATTCAGTACTTC
TRBV20-1	NA	NA	TRBJ1-1	16	CSARAAQGGMNTEAFF	TGCAGTGCTAGAGCGGCCCAGGGAGGGATGAACACTGAAGCTTTCTTT
TRBV12-3/TRBV12-4	few	NA	TRBJ1-1	12	CASSFGRHEAFF	TGTGCCAGCAGTTTCGGACGGCATGAAGCTTTCTTT